This TCR beta chain was recovered during a study of shared clonotypes between healthy human individuals. Looking at the study overall: Two women and a few men aged 18 to 49 made up the donors. Overall study results and limits: Across a handful of donors, naive CD4 shared around 5.4%, naive CD8 more than 3%, memory CD4 about 2.4%, memory CD8 about 0.4%. Few donors restricted represented genetic and exposure-history diversity.

CDR1 and CDR2 (germline): LNHNV, YYDKDF (reference sequence). The CDR3 is made up of 14 amino acids. Trimming cost V 1 base and J 2 bases, with 8 bases left between them. Concerning this clone itself: Its matching antigen is unknown.

Genomic DNA from each subset was divided evenly over several immunoSEQ plates. Using immunoSEQ multiplex PCR, the repertoire was profiled, and TCRdb retains in-frame clones only, with some absent. Of some 2,500,000 clones detected, approximately 93% appear once; the ten largest clones hold 0.36%. The V call is TRBV15, the J call TRBJ2-5; D uncertain. The source is a man between 18 and 35 years old in good health. Some clones in this sample may be carry-over from other donors' samples. Sequencing input: naive CD4+ T cells from PBMCs. The subset: CD45RA+ positively selected. CDR3 nucleotides: TGTGCCACCAGCAGAGGACGGATTCAAGAGACCCAGTACTTC. Translating gives CATSRGRIQETQYF.